This TCR beta chain was found in a study of CD8 T cells in ankylosing spondylitis. TCRdb independently ran MiXCR on the 5' RACE reads; one entry per CDR3 protein. The profile shows about 42,000 distinct CDR3 sequences, just under 4% of them singletons. Whole-study results and caveats: There was reportedly significant enrichment of clones that were disease-linked in matched ankylosing spondylitis synovial fluid.

Germline assignment: CDR1 SGDLS and CDR2 YYNGEE. CDR3 length: 15 amino acids. With 0 bases removed from V and 1 base from J, the gap between germline ends came to 5 bases. This clonotype showed up many times. Its specificity is unknown. The material sequenced was blood, either unsorted or a sorted T cell fraction (not recorded which). The V and J genes are TRBV9 and TRBJ2-6; D gene unclear. The clonotype originates from a female donor with ankylosing spondylitis or in good health (not recorded which). CDR3 DNA: TGTGCCAGCAGCGTAGTGGGGTCTGGGGCCAACGTCCTGACTTTC. Its protein is CASSVVGSGANVLTF.